The text below deals with one TCR beta chain. The data are from a study of T cells in women clearing cervical HPV infection. Sequencing used immunoSEQ multiplex PCR; TCRdb keeps in-frame clones, though not all of them. The table counts 20,000 or so clones; about 5.7% lies in the top ten. The origin of this receptor is a woman aged 18 to 75 with a cervical HPV16 infection that either progressed to CIN3+ or cleared (not recorded which). Sample: blood buffy coat.

The covered CDR3 bases are TGTGCCAGTAGTATGGACACGAACACTGAA. Protein: CASSMDTNTE. The complete CDR3 sequence is CASSMDTNTEAFF. The genes are TRBV19 and TRBJ1-1; possibly TRBD1 for D (5 bases). With the read ending 3 residues before the CDR3 end, the germline J gene is used to fill in that end. CDR3 length: 13 residues. Trimming stripped 3 bases from V and 1 base from J, with 6 bases between. CDR1 and CDR2 from the germline V gene are LNHDA and SQIVND (reference sequence).